This T cell receptor (beta chain) was sequenced during a study of T-cell reconstitution after alpha-beta-depleted transplantation in children. Unique molecular identifiers were built into the TCRbeta library. TCRdb reanalysed the PCR reads using MiXCR and keeps one entry per CDR3 protein. The sample records 490,000 or so distinct CDR3 sequences, approximately 12% being singletons. This clonotype appeared a few times. V was pared by 0 bases and J by 7 bases, with 9 bases between. The germline V gene has CDR1 SQVTM and CDR2 ANQGSEA. This CDR3 has 12 amino acids. The chain has TRBV29-1 and TRBJ2-5; no firm D call. Sequencing was performed on PBMCs from the stem cell graft donor, taken from the stem cell graft. The sequence was collected from a human donor who donated a stem cell graft to a child with combined immunodeficiency. The CDR3 bases are TGCAGCGTTGAAGAAAATCCTGGGACCCAGTACTTC. As protein: CSVEENPGTQYF.